This TCR beta chain was sequenced in a study of shared clonotypes between healthy human individuals. The V and J ends lost 4 bases and 5 bases, in that order; junction bases with no gene match: 7. From germline, CDR1 is SGDLS and CDR2 YYNGEE. The CDR3 contains 14 residues. TCRdb keeps only in-frame clones here, not all; method: immunoSEQ multiplex PCR. The table has around 95,000 clones, about two thirds seen once. The rearrangement joins TRBV9 to TRBJ2-7; 9 bases are a match to TRBD2. The sequence came from a man aged 25-40 years in good health. The sequencing input was memory CD8+ T cells sorted from blood. Subset noted: CD45RO+ cells pooled with CCR7-negative TemRA cells. The CDR3 DNA follows: TGTGCCAGCAGCCCTAGCGGGAATTTCCACGAGCAGTACTTC. Its translation: CASSPSGNFHEQYF.